Shown below are 17 T cell receptor beta chains from a single sample sequenced in a study of patients and donors after allogeneic stem cell transplantation. TCRdb ran MiXCR on the RT-PCR reads and lists one entry per CDR3 protein. The sample lists over 65,000 distinct CDR3 sequences; about 26% were seen once. Source material: blood, either unsorted or a sorted T cell fraction (not recorded which). These receptors were taken from a human donor who was either an allogeneic HSCT recipient or a stem cell or donor lymphocyte infusion donor (not recorded which). It is not recorded whose cells these are; they may come from a transplant donor.

This clonotype was observed a few times. V and J are TRBV7-9 and TRBJ1-1; TRBD1 aligns across 7 bases. From germline, CDR1 is SEHNR and CDR2 FQNEAQ (reference sequence). This CDR3 spans 16 amino acids. Trimming cost V 1 base and J 4 bases; bases outside gene matches: 9. The CDR3 DNA sequence: TGTGCCAGCAGCTTAGGGACAGGATCGCTCGGCACTGAAGCTTTCTTT. Translating gives CASSLGTGSLGTEAFF.

The chain combines TRBV6-5 with TRBJ1-1, with D possibly being TRBD1 (5 bases). The length of the CDR3 is 13 residues. Germline CDR1 reads MNHEY; CDR2 reads SVGAGI. V gave up 0 bases and J gave up 10 bases, with 12 bases separating them. CDR3 amino acids: CASSYSRRDVAFF. The CDR3 nucleotides are TGTGCCAGCAGTTACTCACGCAGGGATGTAGCTTTCTTT.

The chain couples TRBV12-3 or TRBV12-4 to TRBJ1-6; D is possibly TRBD1 (6 bases). The CDR3 contains 14 residues. V lost 6 bases to trimming and J lost 8 bases, with 14 bases between them. The CDR3 DNA follows: TGTGCCAGCAGGAGCCGGGACACTTATTCACCCCTCCACTTT. Amino acids: CASRSRDTYSPLHF.

V usage is TRBV14 and J usage is TRBJ2-1, with 8 bases aligning to TRBD2. J gave up 13 bases and V 1 base, and 6 bases lay outside the gene matches. CDR3 length: 13 amino acids. Germline-derived CDR1 and CDR2 are SGHDN and FVKESK. CDR3 amino acids: CASSQGGGSHQFF. CDR3 DNA: TGTGCCAGCAGCCAAGGCGGGGGGTCCCATCAGTTCTTC.

This clonotype was observed a few times. The chain has TRBV20-1 and TRBJ1-4; D ambiguous. Germline CDR1 and CDR2: DFQATT and SNEGSKA (reference sequence). Trimming left V 6 bases short and J 0 bases short, with 11 bases between. The CDR3 length is 14 residues. CDR3 DNA: TGCAGTGCAAGAACGGACGCAACTAATGAAAAACTGTTTTTT. This codes for CSARTDATNEKLFF.

V and J are TRBV6-5 and TRBJ1-3, with 9 bases lining up with TRBD1. Looked up from germline, CDR1 is MNHEY and CDR2 is SVGAGI. The V and J ends lost 1 base and 8 bases, in that order; junction bases with no gene match: 6. This CDR3 spans 15 amino acids. The CDR3 reads CASSYYRTGVDTIYF. The CDR3 DNA is TGTGCCAGCAGTTACTACCGGACAGGGGTGGACACCATATATTTT.

J is TRBJ2-5 and V is TRBV12-3 or TRBV12-4, with D possibly being TRBD1 (6 bases). V lost 0 bases and J lost 6, with 11 bases in between. The CDR3 is 14 residues long. The CDR3, as DNA: TGTGCCAGCAGTTTAGCGCGGACAGTGCAGACCCAGTACTTC. Its translation is CASSLARTVQTQYF.

This sequence joins TRBV20-1 and TRBJ1-6, with 7 positions matching TRBD1. Germline lookup yields CDR1 DFQATT and CDR2 SNEGSKA (reference sequence). With V trimmed by 6 bases and J by 3 bases, 5 bases remained unmatched. The CDR3 is made up of 14 amino acids. The CDR3 nucleotides are TGCAGTGCCCGAGACAGGGACTATAATTCACCCCTCCACTTT. As protein: CSARDRDYNSPLHF.

This clonotype came up a few times. This chain uses TRBV29-1 with TRBJ2-1; D remains ambiguous. The CDR3 is made up of 13 amino acids. Trimming took 6 bases from V and 7 from J, leaving 16 bases between them. Germline loops: CDR1 SQVTM, CDR2 ANQGSEA. CDR3 coding DNA: TGCAGCGTCGAGTCGGATTATGGGAATGAGCAGTTCTTC. Amino acids: CSVESDYGNEQFF.

This clonotype came up many times. The gene calls are TRBV4-2 and TRBJ1-2, with 7 bases lining up with TRBD1. V was pared by 4 bases and J by 5 bases, with 4 bases of the junction left unmatched. CDR3 length: 13 amino acids. CDR1 and CDR2 from the germline V gene are LGHNA and YNFKEQ. CDR3 region: CASSPGTVYGYTF. In DNA, the CDR3 is TGTGCCAGCAGCCCGGGGACAGTTTATGGCTACACCTTC.

This clonotype came up a few times. The CDR3 region has the DNA TGCAGCGTTGAAAGTCCCCAAGGACTAGCGGGAGGGAACACAGATACGCAGTATTTT. Translating gives CSVESPQGLAGGNTDTQYF. The chain uses TRBV29-1 and TRBJ2-3, with TRBD2 identical over 15 bases. The CDR3 covers 19 residues. With 2 bases clipped from V and 2 bases from J, the junction kept 11 bases outside the gene matches. Germline assignment: CDR1 SQVTM and CDR2 ANQGSEA.

The chain is built from TRBV7-3 and TRBJ2-1, with D hard to call. V lost 6 bases and J lost 7, with 13 bases in between. This CDR3 contains 13 residues. CDR1 is SGHTA and CDR2 is FQGTGA in the germline V gene. In DNA form, the CDR3 reads TGTGCCAGCAGGGGCCTAGGCACAAATGAGCAGTTCTTC. The encoded protein is CASRGLGTNEQFF.

The chain recombines TRBV20-1 with TRBJ1-1, with 7 bases matching TRBD1. The junction had 6 bases not matched to a gene; V was cut back by 0 bases and J by 8 bases. This CDR3 spans 13 amino acids. The germline V gene has CDR1 DFQATT and CDR2 SNEGSKA (reference sequence). DNA of the CDR3: TGCAGTGCTAGAGAACAGGGGACCCTGGAAGCTTTCTTT. Protein: CSAREQGTLEAFF.

Ten or more counts support this clonotype. V is TRBV12-3 or TRBV12-4 and J is TRBJ1-1, with D unclear. The V and J ends lost 0 bases and 1 base respectively, with 9 bases between them. The CDR3 length is 15 residues. CDR3 protein: CASSLAGLANTEAFF. The CDR3 nucleotides read TGTGCCAGCAGTTTAGCAGGTCTAGCGAACACTGAAGCTTTCTTT.

The sample holds a few counts of this clonotype. The J gene is TRBJ2-7, the V gene TRBV7-9; D ambiguous. The CDR3 is 14 amino acids. V was clipped by 5 bases and J by 5 bases, with 16 bases between them. CDR1 and CDR2 (germline): SEHNR, FQNEAQ (reference sequence). The CDR3 loop is CASSPRPERDEQYF. The CDR3 coding sequence is TGTGCCAGCAGCCCCAGACCTGAGAGAGACGAGCAGTACTTC.

The J gene is TRBJ1-4, the V gene TRBV21-1. TRBV21-1 is a documented pseudogene. This CDR3 has 13 amino acids. The CDR3: CASSTLLTEKLFF. In nucleotides, the CDR3 is TGTGCCAGCAGCACGCTACTCACTGAAAAACTGTTTTTT.

This clonotype was counted between two and nine times. The CDR3 loop is CASALLGDTQYF. The CDR3 DNA follows: TGTGCCAGCGCCCTTCTGGGGGATACGCAGTATTTT. This chain links TRBV27 with TRBJ2-3; no definite D call. The CDR3 length is 12 residues. Germline CDR1 is MNHEY and CDR2 is SMNVEV (reference sequence). V lost 8 bases, J lost 6 bases, and 12 bases lay in between.